The TCR beta chain described here comes from a study of neurological immune-mediated disorders. On the study more broadly: Among approximately 34 multiple sclerosis patients, roughly 30 were relapsing-remitting and 3 were secondary progressive.

V dropped 0 bases and J dropped 7; count of bases not matched to a gene: 5. The CDR3 has 14 residues. From germline, CDR1 is LGHNA and CDR2 YSLEER. There are many counts of this clonotype. The cDNA was generated through 5'RACE incorporating 10-nucleotide random UMIs. TCRdb re-derived calls from the 5' RACE reads in MiXCR, one entry per CDR3 protein. The profile covers 100,000 to 150,000 distinct CDR3 sequences, with about 3.2% appearing a single time and 1% to 1.5% taken by the ten largest. The source of this sequence is a woman aged 25 to 39 with multiple sclerosis. The material sequenced was PBMCs. The rearrangement joins TRBV4-3 to TRBJ1-1; 7 bases are shared with TRBD1. The CDR3 DNA reads TGCGCCAGCAGCCAAGAACAGGGGCTTGGTGAAGCTTTCTTT. The encoded protein is CASSQEQGLGEAFF.